The T cell receptor (beta chain) under discussion was sequenced for a study of blood T cell repertoires in COVID-19. CDR3 length: 12 residues. CDR1 and CDR2 from the germline V gene are SGHVS and FQNEAQ. V lost 4 bases to trimming and J lost 6 bases, with 10 bases between them. Sequencing used immunoSEQ multiplex PCR; TCRdb keeps in-frame clones, though not all of them. In the table there are some 150,000 clones, less than 90% of which are singletons. The J gene is TRBJ2-7, the V gene TRBV7-8; tentative D call: TRBD2 (5 bases). Sequenced input: peripheral blood. The TCR originated in a woman aged 70-85 years with acute or convalescent COVID-19. The CDR3 protein is CASSSRVGEQYV. The CDR3, as DNA: TGTGCCAGCAGCTCGAGGGTTGGCGAGCAGTACGTC.